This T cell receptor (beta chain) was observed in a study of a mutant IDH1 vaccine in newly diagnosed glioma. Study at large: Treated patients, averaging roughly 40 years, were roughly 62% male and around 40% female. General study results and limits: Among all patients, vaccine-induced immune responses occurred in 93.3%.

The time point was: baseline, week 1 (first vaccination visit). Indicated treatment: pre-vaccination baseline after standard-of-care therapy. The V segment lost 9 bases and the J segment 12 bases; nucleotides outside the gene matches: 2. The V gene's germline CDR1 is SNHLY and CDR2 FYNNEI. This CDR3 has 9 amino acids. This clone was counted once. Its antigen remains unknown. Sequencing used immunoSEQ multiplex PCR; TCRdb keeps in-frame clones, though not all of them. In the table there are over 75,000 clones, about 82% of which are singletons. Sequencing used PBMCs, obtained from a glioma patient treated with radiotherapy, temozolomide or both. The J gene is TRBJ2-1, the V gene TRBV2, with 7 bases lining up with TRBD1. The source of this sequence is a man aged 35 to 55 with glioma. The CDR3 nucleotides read TGTGCCAGAGGGGACAGGCAGTTCTTC. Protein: CARGDRQFF.